Presented here are 10 T cell receptor beta chains from one specimen sequenced in a study of blood T cells in healthy people across ages. A second about 6 to 12 cycle PCR used barcoded and J-beta primers. Each CDR3 protein gets one entry after TCRdb re-called the 5' RACE reads with MiXCR. The sample gives around 670,000 distinct CDR3 sequences, approximately 30% of which show up once; approximately 14% is in the top ten. Material: blood. These receptor sequences come from a woman of 80 years or more in good health.

This clonotype was seen more than once but under ten times. This may come from a read error, since a much larger clone is one base off. This chain links TRBV27 with TRBJ2-1; 10 bases agree with TRBD1. The J call is in doubt because the DNA end fits TRBJ2-7 better. From germline, CDR1 is MNHEY and CDR2 SMNVEV (reference sequence). The CDR3 totals 16 residues. The CDR3 nucleotides are TGTGCCAGCAGTTTATACCGGGACAGGGGATACAATGAGCAGTACTTC. Translated: CASSLYRDRGYNEQYF.

This clonotype was recorded at least ten times. The CDR3 loop is CASSNTGIYGYTF. CDR3 DNA: TGTGCCAGCAGCAACACAGGGATTTATGGCTACACCTTC. This rearrangement joins TRBV7-2 to TRBJ1-2, with TRBD1 as a possible D gene (6 bases). The CDR3 spans 13 residues. Looked up from germline, CDR1 is SGHTA and CDR2 is FQGNSA. Trimming shortened V by 5 bases and J by 5 bases, and 12 bases separated the two germline ends.

This clonotype was counted at least ten times. In nucleotides, the CDR3 is TGTGCCAGCAGGACTAGCGGGTTTGGCGTGCAGTATTTT. Amino acids: CASRTSGFGVQYF. The chain is built from TRBV6-1 and TRBJ2-3; 10 bases line up with TRBD2. Germline V gene sequence: CDR1 MNHNS, CDR2 SASEGT. V trimming: 6 bases; J trimming: 11 bases; junction bases outside the gene matches: 8. There are 13 residues in the CDR3.

This clonotype was counted many times. The rearrangement joins TRBV3-1 to TRBJ2-3; D unclear. Germline V gives CDR1 LGHDT, CDR2 YNNKEL (reference sequence). The CDR3 is made up of 14 amino acids. V was pared by 1 base and J by 2 bases, with 7 bases between. The chain's CDR3 is CASSQVLPTDTQYF. The CDR3 nucleotides are TGTGCCAGCAGCCAAGTCCTTCCCACAGATACGCAGTATTTT.

About this clonotype itself: At one of its ends the junction is not consistent with the germline gene, which may arise from a read error. DNA of the CDR3: TGTGCCAGCTCGCTGACTAGCGGGGGATCTGGAACGGCAAACATCAATGAGCAGGTCTTC. Its protein is CASSLTSGGSGTANINEQVF. The gene calls are TRBV18 and TRBJ2-1; 12 nucleotides agree with TRBD2. The CDR3 loop spans 20 amino acids. Germline V gene sequence: CDR1 KGHSH, CDR2 LQKENI.

Worth noting for this clonotype: A much larger clone differs by one base, so this may be a read error. The chain couples TRBV6-6 to TRBJ1-2; TRBD1 is a possible D gene (5 bases). The CDR3 extends over 15 amino acids. Germline values: CDR1 MNHNY, CDR2 SVGAGI (reference sequence). The DNA of the CDR3 is TGTGTCAGCAGTTACGGTCTAGGGACCCCACCCGACTACACCTTC. It translates to CVSSYGLGTPPDYTF.

The chain uses TRBV19 and TRBJ2-4, with a possible D match to TRBD2 (6 bases). The DNA end is a closer match to TRBJ2-5, so the J assignment may be wrong. This CDR3 is 14 amino acids long. Looked up from germline, CDR1 is LNHDA and CDR2 is SQIVND (reference sequence). The CDR3 loop reads CASSMGRPSETQYF. CDR3 coding DNA: TGTGCCAGTAGTATGGGGAGGCCGTCGGAGACCCAGTACTTC.

This clonotype was detected many times. V is TRBV6-5 and J is TRBJ2-3, with 9 bases fitting TRBD2. This CDR3 is built from 15 residues. Germline CDR1 and CDR2: MNHEY and SVGAGI. V was pared by 5 bases and J by 1 base, with 4 bases of the junction left unmatched. The CDR3 DNA reads as TGTGCCAGCAGTCTAGCGGGGACCCGCACAGATACGCAGTATTTT. Amino acid sequence: CASSLAGTRTDTQYF.

The chain recombines TRBV20-1 with TRBJ1-5; the match to TRBD1 covers 9 bases. The V gene's germline CDR1 is DFQATT and CDR2 SNEGSKA (reference sequence). The CDR3 spans 15 residues. The ends lost 1 base at V and 7 bases at J; junction bases unmatched: 8. In DNA form, the CDR3 reads TGCAGTGCTAGAGGCGGAACAGGGGGCGAACAGCCCCAGCATTTT. Its protein product is CSARGGTGGEQPQHF.

The chain couples TRBV4-3 to TRBJ2-2; 8 bases fit TRBD1. Losses at the gene ends were 0 bases for V and 1 base for J; bases not matched to a gene: 19. The CDR3 loop spans 22 amino acids. CDR1 and CDR2 (germline): LGHNA, YSLEER. The CDR3 loop reads CASSQDLVGVEFGTGNTGELFF. In DNA form, the CDR3 reads TGCGCCAGCAGCCAAGATCTGGTCGGGGTCGAATTCGGGACAGGGAACACCGGGGAGCTGTTTTTT.